A selection of T cell receptor beta chains follows, all from one sample in a study of Tregs in tolerant kidney transplant recipients. The protocol was immunoSEQ multiplex PCR, while the TCRdb copy is restricted to in-frame clones and leaves out a portion. The sample lists almost 500 clones, around 40% seen once, with roughly 60% in the top ten. Their target antigens are unknown. Here the sequenced sample was Tregs from blood cultured with allogeneic cells, taken before the transplant. The receptors stem from a human patient who received a combined kidney and bone marrow transplant. CDR3s include the opening cysteine and the closing phenylalanine or tryptophan. D genes are given only for firm matches. The size of a clone is reported for some rows only, either as once, few or many, or as a class for expanded clones.

D gene: TRBD1; J gene: TRBJ1-1; clone size: medium-sized; V gene: TRBV5-1; CDR3 protein: CASRPVYRGPNDEAFF; CDR3 DNA: TGCGCCAGCAGACCGGTTTACAGGGGGCCGAATGATGAAGCTTTCTTT
D gene: .; J gene: TRBJ1-5; clone size: hyperexpanded; V gene: TRBV2; CDR3 protein: CASRAGRLSDQPQHF; CDR3 DNA: TGTGCCAGCAGGGCCGGACGGTTATCGGATCAGCCCCAGCATTTT
D gene: TRBD2; J gene: TRBJ2-3; clone size: .; V gene: TRBV5-4; CDR3 protein: CASSLETGGGTDTQYF; CDR3 DNA: TGTGCCAGCAGCTTGGAGACGGGAGGCGGCACAGATACGCAGTATTTT
D gene: TRBD1; J gene: TRBJ2-7; clone size: .; V gene: TRBV9; CDR3 protein: CASIFSGQGFFGGLYEQYF; CDR3 DNA: TGTGCCAGCATCTTCTCGGGACAGGGGTTTTTCGGGGGACTCTACGAGCAGTACTTC
D gene: TRBD1; J gene: TRBJ1-5; clone size: .; V gene: TRBV27; CDR3 protein: CASSFYGTGAQPQHF; CDR3 DNA: TGTGCCAGCAGTTTCTACGGGACAGGGGCGCAGCCCCAGCATTTT
D gene: .; J gene: TRBJ2-3; clone size: .; V gene: TRBV18; CDR3 protein: CASSLSTDTQYF; CDR3 DNA: TGTGCCAGCTCCCTAAGCACAGATACGCAGTATTTT
D gene: .; J gene: TRBJ2-3; clone size: .; V gene: TRBV21-1; CDR3 protein: CASSQGGGSQYF; CDR3 DNA: TGTGCCAGCAGCCAAGGAGGGGGGTCGCAGTATTTT
D gene: .; J gene: TRBJ2-7; clone size: .; V gene: TRBV2; CDR3 protein: CASRPGRSSYEQYF; CDR3 DNA: TGTGCCAGCAGACCGGGACGGAGCTCCTACGAGCAGTACTTC
D gene: TRBD2; J gene: TRBJ2-7; clone size: .; V gene: TRBV7-3; CDR3 protein: CASSPQAGGSYEQYF; CDR3 DNA: TGTGCCAGCAGCCCCCAAGCGGGAGGATCCTACGAGCAGTACTTC
D gene: .; J gene: TRBJ2-7; clone size: .; V gene: TRBV4-1; CDR3 protein: CASSPLERGNIYEQYF; CDR3 DNA: TGCGCCAGCAGCCCCCTGGAGAGGGGGAATATCTACGAGCAGTACTTC
D gene: TRBD1; J gene: TRBJ1-2; clone size: large; V gene: TRBV4-2; CDR3 protein: CASSPSLGTGGYGYTF; CDR3 DNA: TGTGCCAGCAGCCCAAGCCTCGGGACAGGGGGATATGGCTACACCTTC
D gene: .; J gene: TRBJ1-1; clone size: .; V gene: TRBV29-1; CDR3 protein: CSVEENTEAFF; CDR3 DNA: TGCAGCGTTGAGGAGAACACTGAAGCTTTCTTT
D gene: TRBD1; J gene: TRBJ1-5; clone size: .; V gene: TRBV10-3; CDR3 protein: CAISEGTGYSNQPQHF; CDR3 DNA: TGTGCCATCAGTGAGGGGACAGGGTATTCCAATCAGCCCCAGCATTTT
D gene: .; J gene: TRBJ2-3; clone size: few; V gene: TRBV4-2; CDR3 protein: CASSLMSSTDTQYF; CDR3 DNA: TGTGCCAGCAGCCTTATGTCTAGCACAGATACGCAGTATTTT
D gene: TRBD1; J gene: TRBJ1-1; clone size: .; V gene: TRBV28; CDR3 protein: CASSSTGYFLMNTEAFF; CDR3 DNA: TGTGCCAGCAGTTCGACAGGGTATTTCTTAATGAACACTGAAGCTTTCTTT
D gene: .; J gene: TRBJ1-3; clone size: few; V gene: TRBV10-1; CDR3 protein: CASIPPTRQHPSGNTIYF; CDR3 DNA: TGCGCCAGCATCCCTCCTACCCGACAGCACCCCTCTGGAAACACCATATATTTT
D gene: TRBD1; J gene: TRBJ2-5; clone size: few; V gene: TRBV28; CDR3 protein: CASSNGQAQETQYF; CDR3 DNA: TGTGCCAGCAGTAACGGACAGGCACAAGAGACCCAGTACTTC